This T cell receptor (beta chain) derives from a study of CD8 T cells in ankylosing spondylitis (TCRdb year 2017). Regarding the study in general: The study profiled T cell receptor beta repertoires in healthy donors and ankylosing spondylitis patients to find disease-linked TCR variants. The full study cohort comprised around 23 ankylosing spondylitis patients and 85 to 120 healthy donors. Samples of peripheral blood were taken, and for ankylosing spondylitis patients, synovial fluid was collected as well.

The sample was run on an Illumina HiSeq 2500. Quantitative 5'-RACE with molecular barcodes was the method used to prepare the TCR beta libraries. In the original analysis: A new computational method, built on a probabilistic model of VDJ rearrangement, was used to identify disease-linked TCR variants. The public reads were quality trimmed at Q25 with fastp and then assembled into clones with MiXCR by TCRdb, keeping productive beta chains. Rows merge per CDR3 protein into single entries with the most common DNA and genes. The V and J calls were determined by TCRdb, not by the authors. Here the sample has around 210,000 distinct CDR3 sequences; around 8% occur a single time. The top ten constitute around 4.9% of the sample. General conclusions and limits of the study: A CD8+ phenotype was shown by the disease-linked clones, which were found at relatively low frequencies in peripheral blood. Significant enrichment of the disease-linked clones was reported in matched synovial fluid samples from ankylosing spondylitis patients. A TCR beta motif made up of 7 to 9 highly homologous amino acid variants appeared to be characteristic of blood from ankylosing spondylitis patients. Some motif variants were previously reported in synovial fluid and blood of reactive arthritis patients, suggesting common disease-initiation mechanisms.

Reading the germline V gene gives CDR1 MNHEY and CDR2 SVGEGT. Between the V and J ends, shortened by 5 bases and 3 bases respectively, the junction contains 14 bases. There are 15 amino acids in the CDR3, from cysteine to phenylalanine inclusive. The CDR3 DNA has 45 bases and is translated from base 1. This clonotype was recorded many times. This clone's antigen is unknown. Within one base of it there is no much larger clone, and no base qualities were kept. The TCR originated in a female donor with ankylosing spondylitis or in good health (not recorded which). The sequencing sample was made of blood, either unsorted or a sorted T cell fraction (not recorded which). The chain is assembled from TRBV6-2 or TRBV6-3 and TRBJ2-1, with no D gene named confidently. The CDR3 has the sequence CASSRPTLLYNEQFF. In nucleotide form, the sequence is TGTGCCAGCAGTAGGCCCACCCTCCTCTACAATGAGCAGTTCTTC.